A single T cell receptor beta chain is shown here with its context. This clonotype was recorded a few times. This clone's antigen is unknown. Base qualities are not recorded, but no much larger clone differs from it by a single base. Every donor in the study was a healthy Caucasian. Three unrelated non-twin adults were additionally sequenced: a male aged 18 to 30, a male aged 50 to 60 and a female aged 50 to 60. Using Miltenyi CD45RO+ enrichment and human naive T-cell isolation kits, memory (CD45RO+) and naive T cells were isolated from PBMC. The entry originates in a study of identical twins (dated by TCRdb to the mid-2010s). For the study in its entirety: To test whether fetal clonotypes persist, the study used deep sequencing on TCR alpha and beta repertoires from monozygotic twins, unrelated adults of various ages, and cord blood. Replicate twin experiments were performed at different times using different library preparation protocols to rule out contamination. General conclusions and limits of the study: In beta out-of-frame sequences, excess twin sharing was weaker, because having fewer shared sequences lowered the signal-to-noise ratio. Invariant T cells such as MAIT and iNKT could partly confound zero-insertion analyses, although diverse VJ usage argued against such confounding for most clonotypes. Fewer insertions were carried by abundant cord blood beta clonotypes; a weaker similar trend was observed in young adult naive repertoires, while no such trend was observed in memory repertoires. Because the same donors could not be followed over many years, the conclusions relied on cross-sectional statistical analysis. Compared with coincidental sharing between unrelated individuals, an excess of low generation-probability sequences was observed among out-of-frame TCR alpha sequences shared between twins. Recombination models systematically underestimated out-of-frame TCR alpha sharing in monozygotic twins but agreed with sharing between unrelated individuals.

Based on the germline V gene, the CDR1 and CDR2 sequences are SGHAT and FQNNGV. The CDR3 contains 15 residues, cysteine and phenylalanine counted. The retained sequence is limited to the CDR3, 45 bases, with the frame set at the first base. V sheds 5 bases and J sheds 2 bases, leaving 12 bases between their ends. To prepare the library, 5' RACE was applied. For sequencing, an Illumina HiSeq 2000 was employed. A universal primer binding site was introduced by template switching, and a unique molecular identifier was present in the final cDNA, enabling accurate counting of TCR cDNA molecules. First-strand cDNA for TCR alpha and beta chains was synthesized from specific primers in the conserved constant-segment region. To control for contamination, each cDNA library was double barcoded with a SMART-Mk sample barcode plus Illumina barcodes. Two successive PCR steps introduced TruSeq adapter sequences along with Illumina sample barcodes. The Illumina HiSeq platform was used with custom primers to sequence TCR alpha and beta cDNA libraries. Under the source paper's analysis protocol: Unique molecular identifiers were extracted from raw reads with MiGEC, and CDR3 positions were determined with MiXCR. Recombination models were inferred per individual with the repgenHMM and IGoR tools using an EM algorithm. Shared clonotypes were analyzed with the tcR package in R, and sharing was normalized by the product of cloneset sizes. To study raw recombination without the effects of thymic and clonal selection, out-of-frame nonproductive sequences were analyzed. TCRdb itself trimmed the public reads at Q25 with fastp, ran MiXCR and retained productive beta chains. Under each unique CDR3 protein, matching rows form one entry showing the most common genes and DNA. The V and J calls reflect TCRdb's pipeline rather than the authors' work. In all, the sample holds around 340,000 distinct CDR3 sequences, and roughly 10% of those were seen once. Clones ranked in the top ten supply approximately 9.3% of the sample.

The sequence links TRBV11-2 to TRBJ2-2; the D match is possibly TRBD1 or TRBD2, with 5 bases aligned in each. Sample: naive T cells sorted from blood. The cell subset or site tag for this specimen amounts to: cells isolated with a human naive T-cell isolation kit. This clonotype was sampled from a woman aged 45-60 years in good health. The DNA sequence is TGTGCCAGCAGCCGATCGGGGCTTAACACCGGGGAGCTGTTTTTT. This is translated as CASSRSGLNTGELFF.